This TCR beta chain stems from a study of PD-1 blockade in classical Hodgkin lymphoma. Germline CDR1 and CDR2: SEHNR and FQNEAQ (reference sequence). V lost 3 bases and J lost 6, with 12 bases in between. The CDR3 spans 13 residues. Repertoires were generated with immunoSEQ multiplex PCR, while TCRdb's copy carries only in-frame clones and drops some. Of 60,000 to 65,000 clones listed, 88% are singletons. Following autologous stem cell transplantation, relapse occurred in every patient, and exposure to brentuximab vedotin varied. The specimen was peripheral blood mononuclear cells (PBMCs), collected at baseline. This TCR came from a human donor with classical Hodgkin lymphoma. V gene TRBV7-9 combines with J gene TRBJ2-7, with D perhaps being TRBD1 or TRBD2 (5 bases each). CDR3: CASSFPAGTEQYF. Written as DNA, the CDR3 is TGTGCCAGCAGCTTCCCCGCCGGGACCGAGCAGTACTTC.